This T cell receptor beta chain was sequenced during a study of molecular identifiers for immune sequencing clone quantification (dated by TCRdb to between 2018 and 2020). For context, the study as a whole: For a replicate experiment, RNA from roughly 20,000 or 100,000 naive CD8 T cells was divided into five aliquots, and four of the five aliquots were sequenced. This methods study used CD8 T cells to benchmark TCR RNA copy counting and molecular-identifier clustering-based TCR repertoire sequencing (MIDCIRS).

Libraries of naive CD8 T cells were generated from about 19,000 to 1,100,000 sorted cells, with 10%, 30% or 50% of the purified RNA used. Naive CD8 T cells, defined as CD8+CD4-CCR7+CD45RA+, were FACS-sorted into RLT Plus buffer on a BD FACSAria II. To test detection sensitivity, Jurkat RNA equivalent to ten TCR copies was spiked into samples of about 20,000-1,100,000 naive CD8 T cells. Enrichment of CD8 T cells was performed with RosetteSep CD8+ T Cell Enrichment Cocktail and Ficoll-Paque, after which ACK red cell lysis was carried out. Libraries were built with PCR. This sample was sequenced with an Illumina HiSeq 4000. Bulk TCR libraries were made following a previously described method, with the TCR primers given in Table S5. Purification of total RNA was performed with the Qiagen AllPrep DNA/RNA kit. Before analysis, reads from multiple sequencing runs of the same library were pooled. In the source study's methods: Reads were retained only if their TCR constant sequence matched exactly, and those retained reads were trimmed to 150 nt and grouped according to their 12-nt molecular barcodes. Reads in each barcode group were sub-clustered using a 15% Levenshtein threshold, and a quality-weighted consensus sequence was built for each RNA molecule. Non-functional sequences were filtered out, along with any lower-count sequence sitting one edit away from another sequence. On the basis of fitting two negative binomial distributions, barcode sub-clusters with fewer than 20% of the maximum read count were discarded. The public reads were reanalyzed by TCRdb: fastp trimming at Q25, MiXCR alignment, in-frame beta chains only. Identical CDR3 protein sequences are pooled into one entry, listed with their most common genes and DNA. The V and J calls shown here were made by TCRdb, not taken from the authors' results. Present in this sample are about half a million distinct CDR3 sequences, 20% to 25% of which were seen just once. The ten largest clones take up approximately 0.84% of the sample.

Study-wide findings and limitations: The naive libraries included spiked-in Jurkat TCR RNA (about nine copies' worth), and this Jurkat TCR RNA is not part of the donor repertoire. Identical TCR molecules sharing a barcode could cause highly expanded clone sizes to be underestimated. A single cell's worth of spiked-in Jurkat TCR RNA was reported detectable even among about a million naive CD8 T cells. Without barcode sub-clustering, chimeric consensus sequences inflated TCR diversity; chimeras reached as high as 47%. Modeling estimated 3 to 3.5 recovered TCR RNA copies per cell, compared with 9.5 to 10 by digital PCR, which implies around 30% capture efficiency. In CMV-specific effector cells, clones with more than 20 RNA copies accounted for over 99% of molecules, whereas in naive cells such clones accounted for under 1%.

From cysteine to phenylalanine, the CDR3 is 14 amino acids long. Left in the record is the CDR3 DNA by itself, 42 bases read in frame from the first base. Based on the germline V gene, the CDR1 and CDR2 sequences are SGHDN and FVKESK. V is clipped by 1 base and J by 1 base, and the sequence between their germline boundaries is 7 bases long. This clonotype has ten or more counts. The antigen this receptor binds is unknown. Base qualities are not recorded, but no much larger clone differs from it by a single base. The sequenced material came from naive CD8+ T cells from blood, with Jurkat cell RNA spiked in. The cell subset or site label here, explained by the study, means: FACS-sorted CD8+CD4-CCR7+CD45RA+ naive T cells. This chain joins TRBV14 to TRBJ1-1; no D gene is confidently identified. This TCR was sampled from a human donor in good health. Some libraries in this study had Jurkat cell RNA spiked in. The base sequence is TGTGCCAGCAGCCAAGGGGGAAAGAACACTGAAGCTTTCTTT. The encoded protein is CASSQGGKNTEAFF.